The 17 T cell receptor beta chains below all came from one sample that was sequenced in a study of shared clonotypes between healthy human individuals. Naive CD8 cells, CD45RO-negative and positively selected for CCR7, excluded terminally differentiated effector memory CD45RA+ cells. Sequencing used immunoSEQ multiplex PCR; TCRdb keeps in-frame clones, though not all of them. The sample has around 650,000 clones; 95% to 97% are singletons. Source material: naive CD8+ T cells sorted from blood. The receptors were gathered from a woman in her twenties or thirties in good health.

The rearrangement joins TRBV28 to TRBJ2-1; 7 nucleotides align to TRBD2. The V gene end was trimmed by 4 bases and the J gene end by 6 bases; junction bases not matched to a gene: 6. CDR3 length equals 14 residues. Germline assignment: CDR1 MDHEN and CDR2 SYDVKM. The CDR3 bases are TGTGCCAGCAGTTCCGGGACTACGATCAATGAGCAGTTCTTC. Translation: CASSSGTTINEQFF.

V gene TRBV5-4 combines with J gene TRBJ2-7; D not certain. Germline V gene lookup returns CDR1 SGHNT and CDR2 YYREEE (reference sequence). The CDR3 is 12 residues long. Deletions cut 4 bases from V and 1 base from J, with 6 bases between. DNA of the CDR3: TGTGCCAGCAGCGAGAGTTCCTACGAGCAGTACTTC. Its translation is CASSESSYEQYF. Combining the CDR3 with reference TRBV5-4 and TRBJ2-7 gives the whole variable domain ETGVTQSPTHLIKTRGQQVTLRCSSQSGHNTVSWYQQALGQGPQFIFQYYREEENGRGNFPPRFSGLQFPNYSSELNVNALELDDSALYLCASSESSYEQYFGPGTRLTVT.

This clone was recorded once. The rearrangement joins TRBV19 to TRBJ1-2; possible D gene TRBD1, 5 bases. Per germline, CDR1 LNHDA and CDR2 SQIVND (reference sequence). Deletions cut 0 bases from V and 4 bases from J, with 15 bases between. The CDR3 has 16 amino acids. Here the CDR3 reads CASSIDLDKTSYGYTF. The CDR3 DNA follows: TGTGCCAGTAGTATAGATCTGGACAAAACAAGCTATGGCTACACCTTC.

Points on this clone: This sample includes further DNA sequences coding for the same CDR3. The chain is built from TRBV4-1 and TRBJ2-3; 8 nucleotides match TRBD1. This CDR3 is 15 amino acids long. The germline CDR1 and CDR2 sequences are MGHRA and YSYEKL. Trimming removed 6 bases from V and 1 base from J; junction bases left unmatched: 6. The CDR3, as DNA: TGCGCCAGCAGTCCGCAGGGGGCGGGCACAGATACGCAGTATTTT. It yields the protein CASSPQGAGTDTQYF.

The chain couples TRBV4-1 to TRBJ2-3; D unresolved. V shed 2 bases and J shed 0 bases, with 18 bases lying between them. The CDR3 loop spans 18 amino acids. CDR1 and CDR2 from the germline V gene are MGHRA and YSYEKL. The CDR3 DNA reads TGCGCCAGCAGCCAACACGTTCGGGTTTTAGGAAGCACAGATACGCAGTATTTT. This codes for CASSQHVRVLGSTDTQYF.

The table lists this clone with a count of one. This chain links TRBV13 with TRBJ2-1; TRBD2 matches at 12 bases. Losses at the gene ends were 4 bases for V and 15 bases for J; bases not matched to a gene: 7. Germline V gene data show CDR1 as PRHDT and CDR2 as FYEKMQ (reference sequence). This CDR3 has 13 residues. The CDR3 loop reads CASSSGLAGRWFF. CDR3 coding DNA: TGTGCCAGCAGCTCTGGACTAGCGGGGAGGTGGTTCTTC.

This rearrangement joins TRBV5-4 to TRBJ2-3; D uncertain. Germline assignment: CDR1 SGHNT and CDR2 YYREEE (reference sequence). The CDR3 covers 15 residues. Trimming removed 1 base at V and 6 bases at J, with 15 bases between. For the CDR3, the DNA is TGTGCCAGCAGCTTGTTGGACGGTGGTTTGGATACGCAGTATTTT. It encodes CASSLLDGGLDTQYF.

The V and J genes are TRBV7-2 and TRBJ1-2; 7 nucleotides line up with TRBD1. The V gene end was trimmed by 5 bases and the J gene end by 4 bases; junction bases not matched to a gene: 16. The CDR3 is 17 amino acids. Germline CDR1 SGHTA, CDR2 FQGNSA. The CDR3 DNA reads as TGTGCCAGCAGCCCAGAGGGGATTCAAGGGGGCGGCTATGGCTACACCTTC. As protein: CASSPEGIQGGGYGYTF. The variable domain in full, completed from reference TRBV7-2 and TRBJ1-2, reads GAGVSQSPSNKVTEKGKDVELRCDPISGHTALYWYRQSLGQGLEFLIYFQGNSAPDKSGLPSDRFSAERTGGSVSTLTIQRTQQEDSAVYLCASSPEGIQGGGYGYTFGSGTRLTVV.

This clone appeared once. V usage is TRBV15 and J usage is TRBJ2-7, with D perhaps being TRBD1 or TRBD2 (7 bases each). This CDR3 has 16 amino acids. V lost 5 bases and J lost 1, with 18 bases in between. Germline CDR1 is LNHNV and CDR2 is YYDKDF (reference sequence). The CDR3: CATSREAGGLSYEQYF. For the CDR3, the DNA is TGTGCCACCAGCCGGGAGGCAGGGGGACTTTCCTACGAGCAGTACTTC.

The chain carries TRBV19 and TRBJ2-7; 14 bases match TRBD2. The CDR3 has 16 residues. Germline lookup yields CDR1 LNHDA and CDR2 SQIVND (reference sequence). Trimming at V came to 3 bases and at J to 4 bases, leaving 5 bases not matched to a gene. The CDR3 DNA sequence: TGTGCCAGTAGTATCGGGACTAGCGGGAGCCCGTACGAGCAGTACTTC. Encoded protein: CASSIGTSGSPYEQYF.

The chain combines TRBV9 with TRBJ2-1; TRBD2 matches 9 bases. The CDR3 runs to 15 residues. Germline V gene sequence: CDR1 SGDLS, CDR2 YYNGEE. V lost 0 bases and J lost 4; bases outside the gene matches: 2. The CDR3 protein is CASSVEGLAYNEQFF. The CDR3 region has the DNA TGTGCCAGCAGCGTAGAGGGACTAGCTTACAATGAGCAGTTCTTC.

This chain joins TRBV28 and TRBJ1-2; 7 positions agree with TRBD1. The CDR3 has 16 residues. Trimming removed 6 bases from V and 6 bases from J; junction bases left unmatched: 16. Germline V lookup: CDR1 MDHEN, CDR2 SYDVKM. CDR3 residues: CASRYGVTGYIDGYTF. For the CDR3, the DNA is TGTGCCAGCAGGTACGGGGTGACAGGGTACATCGATGGCTACACCTTC.

This chain connects TRBV28 to TRBJ2-3; 8 positions agree with TRBD2. In germline, CDR1 is MDHEN, CDR2 SYDVKM. The CDR3 sequence is 16 residues long. The ends lost 5 bases at V and 2 bases at J; junction bases unmatched: 9. CDR3 sequence (DNA): TGTGCCAGCAGTGTCCCGACTAGCGTAAACACAGATACGCAGTATTTT. Protein product: CASSVPTSVNTDTQYF.

This clone was detected once. The rearrangement links TRBV9 to TRBJ2-5; possibly TRBD2 for D (6 bases). The CDR3 is made up of 14 amino acids. Looked up from germline, CDR1 is SGDLS and CDR2 is YYNGEE. Trimming took off 5 bases at V and 3 bases at J, with 14 bases between the two ends. CDR3 sequence: CASSSSGEKETQYF. The CDR3 nucleotides are TGTGCCAGCAGTTCCTCGGGGGAGAAAGAGACCCAGTACTTC.

Here the CDR3 reads CASLGVDGYEQYF. CDR3 bases: TGTGCCAGCCTCGGGGTGGATGGCTACGAGCAGTACTTC. This chain links TRBV7-8 with TRBJ2-7, with a possible D match to TRBD2 (5 bases). V lost 8 bases to trimming and J lost 3 bases, with 14 bases between them. This CDR3 is built from 13 residues. Looked up from germline, CDR1 is SGHVS and CDR2 is FQNEAQ.

The rearrangement links TRBV19 to TRBJ2-1; the D gene is possibly TRBD2 (5 bases). This CDR3 region has 13 residues. V lost 5 bases and J 3 bases, leaving 8 bases between the germline ends. Germline CDR1 and CDR2: LNHDA and SQIVND (reference sequence). The CDR3 DNA reads TGTGCCAGTAGTTACGGGAACTACAATGAGCAGTTCTTC. It yields the protein CASSYGNYNEQFF.

Worth noting for this clone: The same CDR3 can be traced to other DNA sequences in this sample. The V gene is TRBV27, the J gene TRBJ2-7; 8 bases match TRBD1. This CDR3 contains 13 residues. Looked up from germline, CDR1 is MNHEY and CDR2 is SMNVEV (reference sequence). With V trimmed by 6 bases and J by 3 bases, 4 bases remained unmatched. CDR3 nucleotides: TGTGCCAGCAGACCGGGGACAGGCTACGAGCAGTACTTC. Encoded protein: CASRPGTGYEQYF.